This T cell receptor (beta chain) emerged from a study of T cell clonality in common variable immunodeficiency. Remarks on this clone: Antigen: not known. At one end the junction does not follow the germline gene, possibly because of a read error. The read falls 3 residues short of the CDR3 end, and the missing part is taken from the germline J gene. Distinct nucleotide sequences in the sample also encode this CDR3.

This CDR3 is 12 amino acids long. The germline V gene has CDR1 SGHTA and CDR2 FQGNSA. Sequencing input was equivalent genomic DNA from CVID and controls. Data came from immunoSEQ multiplex PCR; TCRdb stores just in-frame clones and leaves some out. The sample holds about 55,000 clones, and no clone turns up only once. Study-wide results and limits: Links between repertoire features and CVID complications were heterogeneity-limited.

Caucasian heritage predominated among both patients and controls. Donors gave roughly 5 to 8 ml heparinized peripheral whole blood. The chain is built from TRBV7-2 and TRBJ1-3, with D unresolved. The clonotype originates from a person aged 18-69 years in good health. The sample comprised peripheral blood mononuclear cells. The CDR3 spells CASSGRGNTIYF. The sequenced CDR3 bases are TGTGCCAGCAGCGGTCGGGGAAACACG. Variable domain in full (rest from reference TRBV7-2 and TRBJ1-3): GAGVSQSPSNKVTEKGKDVELRCDPISGHTALYWYRQSLGQGLEFLIYFQGNSAPDKSGLPSDRFSAERTGGSVSTLTIQRTQQEDSAVYLCASSGRGNTIYFGEGSWLTVV.